The 3 T cell receptor beta chains below come from one sample, sequenced in a study of identical twins. One entry per CDR3 protein, called by TCRdb with MiXCR from the 5' RACE reads. The table has about 700,000 distinct CDR3 sequences, 8.6% seen once; the top ten hold around 0.95%. These data are also associated with another study on yellow fever vaccine responses in identical twins.

The sample comprised PBMCs. Receptors were obtained from a woman between 18 and 29 years old in good health.

Remarks on this clonotype: A read error may account for a junction end that differs from germline. This chain connects TRBV4-3 to TRBJ2-2, with D possibly being TRBD1 (7 bases). Germline CDR1 and CDR2: LGHNA and YSLEER. The CDR3 runs to 18 residues. The CDR3 loop is CASSKDPSQGGNTGELFF. The CDR3 nucleotides are TGCGCCAGCAGCAAAGACCCCTCCCAGGGGGGTAACACCGGGGAGCTGTTTTTT.

This clonotype has a single count. This chain links TRBV20-1 with TRBJ2-3; 8 nucleotides agree with TRBD2. J was trimmed by 2 bases and V by 2 bases; bases with no gene match: 6. Germline lookup yields CDR1 DFQATT and CDR2 SNEGSKA (reference sequence). The CDR3 is 15 amino acids. The CDR3 bases are TGCAGTGCTAGACTAGCGGGCCTGACCACAGATACGCAGTATTTT. Translation gives CSARLAGLTTDTQYF.

The sample holds a few counts of this clonotype. The chain has TRBV5-1 and TRBJ2-1; 16 bases are shared with TRBD2. This CDR3 comprises 16 residues. CDR1 and CDR2 (germline): SGHRS, YFSETQ. V was clipped by 4 bases and J by 7 bases; unmatched bases: 5. The CDR3 is CASSGRGLAGGNEQFF. The CDR3 coding sequence is TGCGCCAGCAGCGGAAGGGGACTAGCGGGGGGGAATGAGCAGTTCTTC.